These 18 T cell receptor beta chains were all obtained from the same sample, sequenced in a study of cytomegalovirus exposure and HLA in healthy donors. The table came from immunoSEQ multiplex PCR; TCRdb's copy has only in-frame clones and leaves some out. This table holds under 400,000 clones, nearly 90% found once. The specimen sequenced was PBMCs. The receptors were sampled from a man younger than 40 in good health and CMV-seronegative.

To note about this clone: The junction departs from the called germline gene at one end, perhaps through a read error. This chain joins TRBV2 and TRBJ1-6, with a tentative D call TRBD1 (6 bases). The germline V gene encodes CDR1 SNHLY and CDR2 FYNNEI. This CDR3 has 15 amino acids. CDR3 coding DNA: TGTGCCAGCAGAGAAGGACAGTACTATAATTCACCCCTCCACTTT. Protein sequence: CASREGQYYNSPLHF.

This chain joins TRBV19 and TRBJ2-7; D possibly corresponds to TRBD2 (5 bases). Trimming shortened V by 3 bases and J by 3 bases, and 12 bases separated the two germline ends. The CDR3 extends over 14 amino acids. Germline loops: CDR1 LNHDA, CDR2 SQIVND (reference sequence). The CDR3 coding sequence is TGTGCCAGTAGTATTCGGGGAAAGGGCTACGAGCAGTACTTC. This codes for CASSIRGKGYEQYF.

J is TRBJ2-7 and V is TRBV30; 9 bases line up with TRBD1. V lost 2 bases to trimming and J lost 4 bases; unmatched junction nucleotides: 3. Germline V gives CDR1 GTSNPN, CDR2 SVGIG (reference sequence). The CDR3 covers 13 residues. In DNA form, the CDR3 reads TGTGCCTGGAGTCCCGGGACAGGGTACGAGCAGTACTTC. Translating gives CAWSPGTGYEQYF. Variable domain in full (rest from reference TRBV30 and TRBJ2-7): SQTIHQWPATLVQPVGSPLSLECTVEGTSNPNLYWYRQAAGRGLQLLFYSVGIGQISSEVPQNLSASRPQDRQFILSSKKLLLSDSGFYLCAWSPGTGYEQYFGPGTRLTVT.

The chain joins TRBV6-6 to TRBJ2-7, with D perhaps matching TRBD2 (5 bases). CDR1 is MNHNY and CDR2 is SVGAGI in the germline V gene (reference sequence). V gave up 6 bases and J gave up 0 bases, with 15 bases separating them. CDR3 length equals 15 residues. The CDR3 region has the DNA TGTGCCAGCAGCCAATGGCCGGGGATCTCCTACGAGCAGTACTTC. It specifies CASSQWPGISYEQYF.

V gene TRBV10-3 combines with J gene TRBJ2-7; D call uncertain. CDR1 is ENHRY, CDR2 SYGVKD, per germline. The CDR3 has 11 residues. The germline V and J ends were trimmed by 3 bases and 3 bases, with 3 bases remaining between them. The CDR3 protein is CAISDYYEQYF. The DNA for the CDR3 is TGTGCCATCAGTGATTACTACGAGCAGTACTTC.

The rearrangement uses TRBV9 and TRBJ2-7; 9 positions match TRBD1. V lost 3 bases and J lost 2; bases outside the gene matches: 6. Germline V gene sequence: CDR1 SGDLS, CDR2 YYNGEE. There are 15 residues in the CDR3. Here the CDR3 reads CASSARGTGPYEQYF. CDR3 in DNA: TGTGCCAGCAGCGCAAGGGGGACAGGGCCCTACGAGCAGTACTTC.

The chain is built from TRBV19 and TRBJ1-2, with 7 bases identical to TRBD1. Germline loops: CDR1 LNHDA, CDR2 SQIVND (reference sequence). This CDR3 has 14 residues. V shed 5 bases and J 2 bases; nucleotides not matched to a gene: 5. CDR3 sequence: CASSRDRGNYGYTF. The CDR3, as DNA: TGTGCCAGTAGTCGGGACAGAGGAAACTATGGCTACACCTTC.

CDR3 nucleotides: TGTGCCAGCAGTTTGTCGCGGGGCAACACAGATACGCAGTATTTT. Translating gives CASSLSRGNTDTQYF. The J gene is TRBJ2-3, the V gene TRBV27; tentatively, D is TRBD2 (6 bases). The germline CDR1 and CDR2 sequences are MNHEY and SMNVEV (reference sequence). There are 15 residues in the CDR3. The V end lost 3 bases, the J end lost 2 bases, and 12 bases lay between the germline ends.

The CDR3 DNA sequence: TGCGCCAGCAGCCACCCCCCACTAGCGGGGGACTACGGGGAGCTGTTTTTT. It is translated as CASSHPPLAGDYGELFF. The chain carries TRBV5-1 and TRBJ2-2, with 11 bases identical to TRBD2. This CDR3 has 17 amino acids. The ends lost 4 bases at V and 7 bases at J; junction bases unmatched: 12. Germline V gene data show CDR1 as SGHRS and CDR2 as YFSETQ.

The V call is TRBV6-6, the J call TRBJ1-2; 8 nucleotides align to TRBD1. The length of the CDR3 is 13 residues. Germline lookup yields CDR1 MNHNY and CDR2 SVGAGI (reference sequence). Trimming at V came to 2 bases and at J to 8 bases, leaving 4 bases not matched to a gene. CDR3 coding DNA: TGTGCCAGCAGTTACCTTAGGGACAGGGGCTACACCTTC. Its protein is CASSYLRDRGYTF.

This clone appeared a single time. The chain has TRBV5-1 and TRBJ2-7; 10 nucleotides line up with TRBD1. Looked up from germline, CDR1 is SGHRS and CDR2 is YFSETQ. There are 15 residues in the CDR3. V shed 3 bases, J shed 5 bases, and the junction held 8 bases outside the gene matches. DNA of the CDR3: TGCGCCAGCAGCTGGGGAGACAGGGGGCTAAACGAGCAGTACTTC. Protein sequence: CASSWGDRGLNEQYF.

The chain has TRBV9 and TRBJ2-3; 7 positions match TRBD2. Germline V CDR1 and CDR2: SGDLS, YYNGEE. Trimming at V came to 4 bases and at J to 1 base, leaving 9 bases not matched to a gene. The CDR3 consists of 16 residues. CDR3 sequence: CASSSSPSGGTDTQYF. The CDR3 DNA reads TGTGCCAGCAGCTCCAGCCCCAGCGGGGGCACAGATACGCAGTATTTT. Full variable domain (outside the CDR3, taken from reference TRBV9 and TRBJ2-3): DSGVTQTPKHLITATGQRVTLRCSPRSGDLSVYWYQQSLDQGLQFLIQYYNGEERAKGNILERFSAQQFPDLHSELNLSSLELGDSALYFCASSSSPSGGTDTQYFGPGTRLTVL.

CDR3 amino acids: CAWRWEYGYTF. CDR3 nucleotide sequence: TGTGCCTGGAGGTGGGAGTATGGCTACACCTTC. The chain is built from TRBV30 and TRBJ1-2; D unclear. V dropped 3 bases and J dropped 5 bases, with 7 bases sitting between them. The CDR3 has 11 residues. Per germline, CDR1 GTSNPN and CDR2 SVGIG (reference sequence).

This clone was picked up a small number of times. The chain has TRBV6-6 and TRBJ2-7; 8 bases align to TRBD1. Germline CDR1 is MNHNY and CDR2 is SVGAGI (reference sequence). The CDR3 spans 14 residues. V shed 6 bases, J shed 0 bases, and the junction held 4 bases outside the gene matches. The CDR3 sequence is CASSGTGDSYEQYF. The CDR3 DNA follows: TGTGCCAGCAGCGGGACAGGAGACTCCTACGAGCAGTACTTC.

The chain joins TRBV7-9 to TRBJ2-7, with a tentative D call TRBD1 (6 bases). Germline values: CDR1 SEHNR, CDR2 FQNEAQ (reference sequence). The CDR3 totals 14 residues. The V gene lost 2 bases and the J gene lost 3 bases, with 11 bases spanning the gap. The CDR3 DNA follows: TGTGCCAGCAGCTTAATGACAGGCTTCTACGAGCAGTACTTC. This codes for CASSLMTGFYEQYF.

This clone was seen more than once but under ten times. V usage is TRBV30 and J usage is TRBJ2-5; no firm D call. Germline CDR1 reads GTSNPN; CDR2 reads SVGIG (reference sequence). V was cut by 0 bases and J by 5 bases, with 13 bases left in between. This CDR3 is built from 14 residues. For the CDR3, the DNA is TGTGCCTGGAGTGTACCCCGCAGTATGGAGACCCAGTACTTC. As protein: CAWSVPRSMETQYF.

The chain is built from TRBV7-2 and TRBJ1-1; 9 nucleotides line up with TRBD1. V was clipped by 1 base and J by 3 bases; unmatched bases: 6. This CDR3 spans 16 amino acids. Germline V gives CDR1 SGHTA, CDR2 FQGNSA. CDR3 sequence (DNA): TGTGCCAGCAGCTTAGAAAGGGACAGGGAGGACACTGAAGCTTTCTTT. Its translation is CASSLERDREDTEAFF.

The J gene is TRBJ2-7, the V gene TRBV10-1; 7 nucleotides align to TRBD2. Germline V CDR1 and CDR2: WNHNN, SYGVQD (reference sequence). J was trimmed by 1 base and V by 8 bases; bases with no gene match: 20. The CDR3 is made up of 18 amino acids. The CDR3 DNA reads as TGCGCCAGCCCCACCTCCCAAGAGCTCGGGGGGATATCCTACGAGCAGTACTTC. Encoded protein: CASPTSQELGGISYEQYF.